This TCR beta chain was sequenced for a study of cytomegalovirus exposure and HLA in healthy donors. CDR3 length: 14 residues. The germline V gene encodes CDR1 KGHSH and CDR2 LQKENI. V lost 4 bases to trimming and J lost 0 bases, with 10 bases between them. The primer mix had 60 Vbeta and 13 Jbeta primers. TCRdb's table, derived via immunoSEQ multiplex PCR, lists solely in-frame clones and lacks some. The top ten clones hold 2.1% of a sample with over 100,000 clones, around 67% of them seen once. Study-wide results and limits: When a later analysis compared HLA-associated TCR beta chains with equally common others, the HLA-associated chains turned out to be more clonally expanded and to have lower generation probabilities.

A note on this clone: What it recognizes is unknown.

This sequence was found in a woman in her 40s in good health and CMV-seropositive. The chain joins TRBV18 to TRBJ2-7; D perhaps matches TRBD2 (5 bases). The sample consisted of PBMCs. The CDR3 DNA sequence: TGTGCCAGCTCACGTGCTGGGAGCTCCTACGAGCAGTACTTC. Translated: CASSRAGSSYEQYF.